Reported below is one TCR beta chain. Assay used: immunoSEQ multiplex PCR; TCRdb lists only in-frame clones, some missing. The profile shows under 80,000 clones, 90% to 95% of them singletons. The data derive from a study of control samples from healthy donors and cancer patients. The V gene lost 2 bases and the J gene lost 7 bases, with 13 bases spanning the gap. The CDR3 runs 14 residues. Germline loops: CDR1 SGHKS, CDR2 YYEKEE (reference sequence). Sequences were obtained from blood. The receptor comes from a woman between 40 and 55 years old in good health. V gene TRBV5-5 combines with J gene TRBJ1-5; perhaps TRBD1 as D (5 bases). CDR3 bases: TGTGCCAGCAGCTTTGTGACAGTAGGGCAGCCCCAGCATTTT. Protein product: CASSFVTVGQPQHF.